A selection of T cell receptor beta chains follows, all from one sample in a study of T cell changes during pregnancy in multiple sclerosis. Some clones are missing from TCRdb's copy, which holds only in-frame ones; the method was immunoSEQ multiplex PCR. The sample gives over 55,000 clones, nearly 90% of which show up once; around 2.5% is in the top ten. The sample here was peripheral blood, taken in the first trimester of pregnancy. The source is a female donor with multiple sclerosis, enrolled in a pregnancy study. CDR3s include the opening cysteine and the closing phenylalanine or tryptophan. Each record gives: clone size, J gene, D gene, V gene, CDR3 protein, CDR3 DNA. D genes are given only for firm matches. Some rows mark clone size as missing; the rest say once, few, many or name a class of expanded clone.

NA	TRBJ1-2	NA	TRBV9	CASSLLSTGYTF	TGTGCCAGCAGCCTCCTGTCTACGGGCTACACCTTC
NA	TRBJ2-3	TRBD2	TRBV30	CAWGFGGVIDTQYF	TGTGCCTGGGGTTTTGGGGGGGTTATAGATACGCAGTATTTT
NA	TRBJ2-2	TRBD2	TRBV9	CASSPRTSGNTGELFF	TGTGCCAGCAGCCCCCGGACTAGCGGAAACACCGGGGAGCTGTTTTTT
NA	TRBJ1-2	TRBD1	TRBV6-1	CASSDGTGYGYTF	TGTGCCAGCAGTGATGGGACAGGCTATGGCTACACCTTC
once	TRBJ2-2	TRBD1	TRBV11-3	CASSLGQGNTGELFF	TGTGCCAGCAGCCTCGGACAGGGGAACACCGGGGAGCTGTTTTTT
NA	TRBJ2-5	TRBD2	TRBV2	CATAGGLAGGQETQYF	TGTGCCACGGCAGGGGGGCTAGCGGGGGGACAAGAGACCCAGTACTTC
NA	TRBJ2-2	NA	TRBV11-3	CASSKQSTGELFF	TGTGCCAGCAGCAAACAGAGCACCGGGGAGCTGTTTTTT
NA	TRBJ2-3	NA	TRBV19	CATLAFGTDTQYF	TGTGCCACCCTAGCGTTCGGCACAGATACGCAGTATTTT
NA	TRBJ2-1	NA	TRBV2	CASSEAHLEMEQFF	TGTGCCAGCAGTGAAGCGCATCTGGAGATGGAGCAGTTCTTC
NA	TRBJ1-2	NA	TRBV7-9	CASSPNSNYGYTF	TGTGCCAGCAGTCCAAATAGTAACTATGGCTACACCTTC
NA	TRBJ2-7	TRBD2	TRBV5-4	CASSWMGGKVEQYF	TGTGCCAGCAGCTGGATGGGAGGGAAAGTCGAGCAGTACTTC
NA	TRBJ2-6	NA	TRBV18	CASSPGLGNSGANVLTF	TGTGCCAGCTCACCTGGCCTCGGGAACTCTGGGGCCAACGTCCTGACTTTC
NA	TRBJ1-6	NA	TRBV28	CASSFVKEALLSYNSPLHF	TGTGCCAGCAGTTTTGTGAAGGAGGCCTTATTGTCCTATAATTCACCCCTCCACTTT
NA	TRBJ2-7	TRBD1	TRBV5-1	CASSFGTEAYEQYF	TGCGCCAGCAGCTTCGGGACAGAAGCCTACGAGCAGTACTTC
NA	TRBJ2-1	NA	TRBV7-9	CASSSTSRGYNEQFF	TGTGCCAGCAGCTCGACATCTCGAGGGTACAATGAGCAGTTCTTC
NA	TRBJ2-1	NA	TRBV5-6	CASSFSREQFF	TGTGCCAGCAGCTTTAGTCGTGAGCAGTTCTTC
NA	TRBJ1-3	NA	TRBV29-1	CSVVAPPGSGNTIYF	TGCAGCGTTGTGGCCCCACCGGGGTCTGGAAACACCATATATTTT
NA	TRBJ2-3	TRBD2	TRBV7-9	CASRPGTSPGGGQYF	TGTGCCAGCAGGCCCGGGACTAGCCCTGGGGGGGGGCAGTATTTT
NA	TRBJ2-2	NA	TRBV29-1	CSVVTGVAGELFF	TGCAGCGTTGTAACGGGAGTAGCCGGGGAGCTGTTTTTT
NA	TRBJ2-3	NA	TRBV19	CASSSQGLLDTQYF	TGTGCCAGTAGTTCGCAGGGACTGTTAGATACGCAGTATTTT
NA	TRBJ2-1	NA	TRBV7-7	CASSLDRERYNEQFF	TGTGCCAGCAGCTTAGACCGGGAGAGGTACAATGAGCAGTTCTTC
NA	TRBJ2-7	TRBD1	TRBV7-9	CASSLARDSSYEQYF	TGTGCCAGCAGCTTAGCGAGGGACAGCTCCTACGAGCAGTACTTC
NA	TRBJ2-7	TRBD2	TRBV7-2	CASSSGGGEQYF	TGTGCCAGCAGCTCTGGGGGGGGCGAGCAGTACTTC
few	TRBJ1-1	NA	TRBV6-6	CASSTPGGVTEAFF	TGTGCCAGCAGTACCCCCGGAGGCGTCACTGAAGCTTTCTTT
NA	TRBJ1-5	NA	TRBV6-5	CASSTGFSNQPQHF	TGTGCCAGCAGCACAGGTTTTAGCAATCAGCCCCAGCATTTT
NA	TRBJ2-5	TRBD1	TRBV5-6	CASSPDRGIQETQYF	TGTGCCAGCAGCCCCGACAGGGGTATTCAAGAGACCCAGTACTTC
NA	TRBJ1-1	NA	TRBV6-5	CASSLQRNTEAFF	TGTGCCAGCAGTTTACAACGGAACACTGAAGCTTTCTTT
NA	TRBJ2-3	NA	TRBV5-1	CASSLGGGRTDTQYF	TGCGCCAGCAGCTTGGGGGGCGGCCGCACAGATACGCAGTATTTT
NA	TRBJ1-5	NA	TRBV7-9	CASSLTDQPQHF	TGTGCCAGCAGCTTGACAGATCAGCCCCAGCATTTT
NA	TRBJ1-4	NA	TRBV27	CASSLSLGHNNEKLFF	TGTGCCAGCAGTTTATCGTTGGGACACAATAATGAAAAACTGTTTTTT
NA	TRBJ1-3	NA	TRBV11-2	CATKSRVHSGNTIYF	TGTGCCACTAAAAGCAGGGTACACTCTGGAAACACCATATATTTT
NA	TRBJ2-1	TRBD2	TRBV13	CASSPVLGGSGGLQYNEQFF	TGTGCCAGCAGCCCAGTTCTGGGGGGTAGCGGGGGCTTGCAGTACAATGAGCAGTTCTTC
NA	TRBJ2-5	TRBD1	TRBV30	CAWSPGQGPEGETQYF	TGTGCCTGGAGTCCCGGACAGGGGCCGGAGGGTGAGACCCAGTACTTC
NA	TRBJ2-2	TRBD2	TRBV4-3	CASSQDSLRGGSTTGELFF	TGCGCCAGCAGCCAAGATTCCTTACGCGGGGGGTCTACCACCGGGGAGCTGTTTTTT
few	TRBJ2-7	TRBD2	TRBV7-3	CASSPAGAGGDYEQYF	TGTGCCAGCAGCCCCGCCGGGGCGGGGGGTGATTACGAGCAGTACTTC
few	TRBJ1-6	NA	TRBV1	CTSSQDRPGSPLHF	TGCACCAGCAGCCAAGATCGACCCGGGTCACCCCTCCACTTT
once	TRBJ2-3	TRBD2	TRBV27	CASRGGLAGSTQYF	TGTGCCAGCAGAGGGGGACTAGCGGGATCTACGCAGTATTTT
once	TRBJ2-3	TRBD2	TRBV27	CASALAERADTQYF	TGTGCCAGCGCGCTAGCGGAAAGGGCAGATACGCAGTATTTT
NA	TRBJ1-1	NA	TRBV19	CASSATGHNTEAFF	TGTGCCAGTAGTGCGACAGGACATAACACTGAAGCTTTCTTT
NA	TRBJ1-2	NA	TRBV28	CASSLDRNYGYTF	TGTGCCAGCAGTTTGGACAGAAACTATGGCTACACCTTC
NA	TRBJ2-2	TRBD2	TRBV29-1	CSVTKKGRANTGELFF	TGCAGCGTTACGAAGAAGGGGAGGGCAAACACCGGGGAGCTGTTTTTT
NA	TRBJ1-2	TRBD1	TRBV15	CATSTDRRHGYTF	TGTGCCACCAGCACGGACAGGCGGCATGGCTACACCTTC
NA	TRBJ2-1	NA	TRBV6-5	CASSYDRRLYNEQFF	TGTGCCAGCAGTTACGACAGGAGACTTTACAATGAGCAGTTCTTC
NA	TRBJ2-6	TRBD1	TRBV4-1	CASSNPTGEFRSGANVLTF	TGCGCCAGCAGCAACCCGACAGGGGAGTTCAGGTCTGGGGCCAACGTCCTGACTTTC
NA	TRBJ1-1	NA	TRBV11-2	CASSFQGRDTEAFF	TGTGCCAGCAGCTTTCAGGGGAGGGACACTGAAGCTTTCTTT
NA	TRBJ1-6	TRBD1	TRBV6-5	CASSYSRDRGDSPLHF	TGTGCCAGCAGTTACAGTAGGGACAGGGGTGATTCACCCCTCCACTTT
NA	TRBJ1-2	TRBD1	TRBV7-9	CASSSPGTGMGSDYGYTF	TGTGCCAGCAGTTCCCCCGGGACAGGGATGGGTAGCGACTATGGCTACACCTTC
NA	TRBJ2-3	TRBD1	TRBV11-2	CASSQSFGQAADTQYF	TGTGCCAGCAGCCAGAGCTTCGGACAGGCAGCAGATACGCAGTATTTT
NA	TRBJ2-7	TRBD1	TRBV2	CASSDGTAGGYEQYF	TGTGCCAGCAGTGACGGGACAGCCGGCGGTTACGAGCAGTACTTC
NA	TRBJ2-7	TRBD1	TRBV18	CASSPTGQRRIKQYF	TGTGCCAGCTCACCGACGGGACAGAGGCGGATTAAGCAGTACTTC
NA	TRBJ2-1	TRBD2	TRBV18	CASSPPVGLVHNEQFF	TGTGCCAGCTCACCACCGGTAGGACTAGTCCACAATGAGCAGTTCTTC
NA	TRBJ2-5	NA	TRBV30	CAWSVVGQGTQYF	TGTGCCTGGAGTGTGGTGGGGCAAGGGACCCAGTACTTC
NA	TRBJ1-5	NA	TRBV19	CASMGGGWGNQPQHF	TGTGCCAGTATGGGGGGGGGCTGGGGCAATCAGCCCCAGCATTTT
NA	TRBJ1-2	NA	TRBV9	CASSAPSNYGYTF	TGTGCCAGCAGCGCCCCATCCAACTATGGCTACACCTTC
NA	TRBJ2-5	TRBD2	TRBV9	CASSATSGGQETQYF	TGTGCCAGCAGCGCTACTAGCGGGGGACAAGAGACCCAGTACTTC
NA	TRBJ1-2	NA	TRBV16	CASSQSLLAGLGNYGYTF	TGTGCCAGCAGCCAATCTTTGTTGGCAGGGCTGGGTAACTATGGCTACACCTTC
NA	TRBJ1-1	NA	TRBV18	CASSPSQGYTEAFF	TGTGCCAGCTCACCAAGCCAGGGATACACTGAAGCTTTCTTT